What follows are 12 T cell receptor beta chains derived from one specimen sequenced in a study of monozygotic twins with inflammatory bowel disease. TCRdb re-called the 5' RACE reads and gives one entry per CDR3 protein, without DNA. This table holds 350,000 to 400,000 distinct CDR3 sequences. The sequencing input was blood. The receptors come from a human donor with ulcerative colitis or Crohn's disease, or a healthy co-twin of an affected twin (not recorded which).

The CDR3 here is CASSSGTSGDEQFF. The chain links TRBV5-1 to TRBJ2-1; TCRdb indicates TRBD2, and absent DNA this call remains unverified. This CDR3 has 14 amino acids. Germline V CDR1 and CDR2: SGHRS, YFSETQ.

The V call is TRBV7-6, the J call TRBJ2-5. Germline CDR1 is SGHVS and CDR2 is FNYEAQ. The CDR3 consists of 15 residues. The CDR3 is CASSLAQGSRETQYF.

The V call is TRBV20-1, the J call TRBJ1-1. The germline CDR1 and CDR2 sequences are DFQATT and SNEGSKA (reference sequence). There are 14 residues in the CDR3. The CDR3 loop reads CSARDRTGNTEAFF.

The chain has TRBV4-3 and TRBJ2-2; without DNA, the TCRdb call of TRBD2 cannot be checked. The CDR3 spans 20 residues. Germline CDR1 reads LGHNA; CDR2 reads YSLEER. CDR3 sequence reads: CASSQDRGLAGGLVTGELFF.

This sequence joins TRBV4-2 and TRBJ1-1. Germline assignment: CDR1 LGHNA and CDR2 YNFKEQ. This CDR3 is 11 amino acids long. CDR3 sequence: CASSYSTEAFF.

The V gene is TRBV6-5, the J gene TRBJ2-7; TCRdb returns TRBD1, unconfirmable since there is no DNA. CDR3 length equals 15 residues. The germline CDR1 and CDR2 sequences are MNHEY and SVGAGI. CDR3 sequence reads: CASSYSAGKGYEQYF.

V usage is TRBV6-1 and J usage is TRBJ1-5; lacking DNA, the TRBD1 call made by TCRdb goes unchecked. Germline assignment: CDR1 MNHNS and CDR2 SASEGT. CDR3 size: 15 residues. CDR3 sequence reads: CASSAPRGSNQPQHF.

This sequence joins TRBV7-9 and TRBJ2-1; lacking DNA, the TRBD1 call made by TCRdb goes unchecked. Per the germline V gene, CDR1 is SEHNR and CDR2 is FQNEAQ (reference sequence). The CDR3 has 16 residues. This CDR3 is CASSSGAGASYNEQFF.

The chain combines TRBV12-3 or TRBV12-4 with TRBJ1-6; the D call of TRBD1 rests on TCRdb alone, since no DNA is present to check it. This CDR3 is built from 17 residues. The CDR3 reads CASSLLGSGQANSPLHF.

The rearrangement uses TRBV11-3 and TRBJ1-1; TCRdb returns TRBD1, unconfirmable since there is no DNA. The length of the CDR3 is 17 residues. Germline CDR1 SGHNT, CDR2 YENEEA. CDR3: CASSSKPLRAMNTEAFF.

This rearrangement joins TRBV20-1 to TRBJ1-2; the D gene TCRdb calls, TRBD1, cannot be checked with no DNA. The V gene's germline CDR1 is DFQATT and CDR2 SNEGSKA (reference sequence). The length of the CDR3 is 14 residues. CDR3 amino acids: CSGDRDYDYYGYTF.

The chain's CDR3 is CASSFHDSPNYGYTF. This chain links TRBV7-2 with TRBJ1-2; TCRdb indicates TRBD1, and absent DNA this call remains unverified. CDR3 length: 15 residues. Germline CDR1 is SGHTA and CDR2 is FQGNSA.